These 5 T cell receptor beta chains share one sample of origin, sequenced in a study of graft-versus-host responses after intestinal transplantation. Assay used: immunoSEQ multiplex PCR; TCRdb lists only in-frame clones, some missing. The top ten hold 1.5% to 2% of the sample, which has around 50,000 clones, about 90% seen once. The sample was PBMCs, taken 26 days after transplant. These receptors were taken from a human patient who received an intestinal transplant, so some T cells may come from the graft donor.

The chain joins TRBV28 to TRBJ2-7; possibly TRBD2 for D (7 bases). CDR3 length: 15 amino acids. Germline lookup yields CDR1 MDHEN and CDR2 SYDVKM. V shed 1 base and J shed 7 bases, with 17 bases lying between them. The CDR3 loop is CASSLYESGGREQYF. The CDR3 nucleotides read TGTGCCAGCAGTTTATATGAATCCGGGGGGCGGGAGCAGTACTTC.

The chain employs TRBV7-8 and TRBJ1-1; D gene uncertain. V was clipped by 3 bases and J by 2 bases, with 13 bases between them. The length of the CDR3 is 15 residues. CDR1 and CDR2 from the germline V gene are SGHVS and FQNEAQ. CDR3 amino acids: CASSLSSASNTEAFF. The CDR3 coding sequence is TGTGCCAGCAGCTTGAGCAGCGCGTCTAACACTGAAGCTTTCTTT.

The chain uses TRBV19 and TRBJ1-4; D call uncertain. In germline, CDR1 is LNHDA, CDR2 SQIVND (reference sequence). This CDR3 is built from 15 residues. Trimming cost V 5 bases and J 0 bases, with 10 bases left between them. CDR3 sequence: CASSPAGATNEKLFF. Written as DNA, the CDR3 is TGTGCCAGTAGTCCAGCGGGTGCAACTAATGAAAAACTGTTTTTT.

The rearrangement joins TRBV14 to TRBJ2-3, with D perhaps TRBD1 (5 bases). CDR3 length equals 15 residues. Germline lookup yields CDR1 SGHDN and CDR2 FVKESK. Trimming took 2 bases from V and 2 from J, leaving 11 bases between them. The CDR3 reads CASSQTQGNTDTQYF. The CDR3 DNA is TGTGCCAGCAGCCAAACCCAGGGCAACACAGATACGCAGTATTTT.

The chain joins TRBV6-7 to TRBJ2-5; the D is unclear. TRBV6-7 is an ORF; its function is uncertain. Trimming shortened V by 4 bases and J by 5 bases, and 14 bases separated the two germline ends. CDR3 size: 14 residues. The CDR3 region has the DNA TGTGCCAGCAGTTTCGGCGGCCCTGGGGAGACCCAGTACTTC. Its protein is CASSFGGPGETQYF.